This record covers a single TCR beta chain. These data belong to a study of blood T cell repertoires in COVID-19. Clones were sequenced by immunoSEQ multiplex PCR, and TCRdb holds only the in-frame ones, with some missing. The sample consists of about 160,000 clones, around 82% of them appearing once. Germline CDR1 SGHVS, CDR2 FNYEAQ. V lost 3 bases and J lost 5, with 10 bases in between. The CDR3 consists of 13 residues. The TCR sequence derives from a man in his forties who had recovered from COVID-19. The gene calls are TRBV7-6 and TRBJ2-5; possible D gene TRBD1, 6 bases. Sequenced material: PBMCs or T cells enriched from blood (not recorded which). CDR3 residues: CASSFSGVETQYF. CDR3 bases: TGTGCCAGCAGCTTTTCAGGGGTGGAGACCCAGTACTTC.